This T cell receptor beta chain appears in the sequencing data of a study of shared clonotypes between healthy human individuals. Sequenced by immunoSEQ multiplex PCR; TCRdb stores in-frame clones only, minus some. The table has about 2.2 million clones, about 93% seen once. Germline V gives CDR1 SEHNR, CDR2 FQNEAQ (reference sequence). The V and J ends lost 4 bases and 6 bases, in that order; junction bases with no gene match: 13. This CDR3 is 17 amino acids long. Naivety among CD8 cells was defined by CD45RO negativity and positive CCR7 selection, thereby excluding terminally differentiated effector memory CD45RA+ cells.

This chain connects TRBV7-9 to TRBJ1-5; 9 bases are a match to TRBD1. Material for sequencing was naive CD8+ T cells from PBMCs. This clonotype originated in a young man in good health. Some clones in this sample may be carry-over from other donors' samples. The CDR3 loop reads CASSSTFIQGAGQPQHF. The CDR3, as DNA: TGTGCCAGCAGCTCGACGTTTATACAGGGGGCGGGTCAGCCCCAGCATTTT.